This T cell receptor (beta chain) derives from a study of T cells in Graves' hyperthyroidism and ophthalmopathy. RNA transcripts served as the template for amplifying TCR beta CDR3 regions. A set of HTBI primers served as the primers for a first-round RT-PCR of the TCR CDR3. TCRdb recomputed calls from the multiplex PCR reads with MiXCR, one row per CDR3 protein. The data show around 350,000 distinct CDR3 sequences, 15% to 17% seen once. Looked up from germline, CDR1 is MDHEN and CDR2 is SYDVKM. The CDR3 runs 18 residues. Trimming stripped 8 bases from V and 2 bases from J, with 27 bases between. This clonotype was seen only a few times.

The chain has TRBV28 and TRBJ2-5, with D possibly being TRBD1 or TRBD2 (7 bases each). This TCR came from a woman between 18 and 29 years old with Graves' hyperthyroidism that later progressed to Graves' ophthalmopathy. Specimen: blood. For the CDR3, the DNA is TGTGCCAGCCGAGTACCGAGAGGGCAGGGGGAGGGTCAAGAGACCCAGTACTTC. Protein product: CASRVPRGQGEGQETQYF.